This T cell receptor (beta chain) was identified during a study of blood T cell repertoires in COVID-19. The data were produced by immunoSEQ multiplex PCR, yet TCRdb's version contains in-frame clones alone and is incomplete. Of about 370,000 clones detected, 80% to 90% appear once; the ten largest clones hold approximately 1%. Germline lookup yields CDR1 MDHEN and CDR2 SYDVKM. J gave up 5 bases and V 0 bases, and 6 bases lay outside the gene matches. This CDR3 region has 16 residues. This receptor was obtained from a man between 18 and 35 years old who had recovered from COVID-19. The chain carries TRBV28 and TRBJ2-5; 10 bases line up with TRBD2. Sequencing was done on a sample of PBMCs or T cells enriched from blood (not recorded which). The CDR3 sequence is CASSLWGSGRAETQYF. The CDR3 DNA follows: TGTGCCAGCAGTTTATGGGGAAGCGGGAGGGCGGAGACCCAGTACTTC.